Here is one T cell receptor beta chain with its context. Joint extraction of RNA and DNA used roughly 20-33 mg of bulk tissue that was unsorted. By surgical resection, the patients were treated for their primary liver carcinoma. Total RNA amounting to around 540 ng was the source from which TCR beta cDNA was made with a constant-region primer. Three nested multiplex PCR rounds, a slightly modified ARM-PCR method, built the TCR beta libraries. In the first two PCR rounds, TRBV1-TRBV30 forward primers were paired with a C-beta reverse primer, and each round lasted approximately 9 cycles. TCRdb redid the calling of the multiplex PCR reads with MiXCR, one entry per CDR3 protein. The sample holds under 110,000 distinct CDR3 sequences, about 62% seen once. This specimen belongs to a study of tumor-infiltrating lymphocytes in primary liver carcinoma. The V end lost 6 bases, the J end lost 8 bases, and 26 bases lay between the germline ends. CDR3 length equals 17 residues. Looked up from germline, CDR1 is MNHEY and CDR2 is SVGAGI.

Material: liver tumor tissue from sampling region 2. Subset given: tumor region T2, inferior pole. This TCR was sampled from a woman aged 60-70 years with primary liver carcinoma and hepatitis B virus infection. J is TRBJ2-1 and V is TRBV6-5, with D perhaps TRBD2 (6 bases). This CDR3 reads CASRIWGGRRGRDEQFF. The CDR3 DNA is TGTGCCAGCAGAATCTGGGGAGGCAGAAGAGGTAGGGATGAGCAGTTCTTC.